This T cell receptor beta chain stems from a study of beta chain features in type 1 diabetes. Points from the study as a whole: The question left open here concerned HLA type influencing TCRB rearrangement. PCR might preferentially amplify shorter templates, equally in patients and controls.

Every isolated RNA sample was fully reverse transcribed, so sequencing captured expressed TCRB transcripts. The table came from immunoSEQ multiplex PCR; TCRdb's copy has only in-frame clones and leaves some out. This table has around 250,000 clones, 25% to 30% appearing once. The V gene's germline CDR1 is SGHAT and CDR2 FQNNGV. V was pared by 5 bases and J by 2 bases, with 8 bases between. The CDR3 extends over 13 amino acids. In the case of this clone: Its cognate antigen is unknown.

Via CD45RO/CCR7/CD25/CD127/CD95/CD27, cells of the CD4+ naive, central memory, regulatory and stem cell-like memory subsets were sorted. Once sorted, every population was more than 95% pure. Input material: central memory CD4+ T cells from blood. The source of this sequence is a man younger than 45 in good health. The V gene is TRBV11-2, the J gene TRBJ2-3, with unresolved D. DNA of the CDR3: TGTGCCAGCAGCCTCAAGGTCACAGATACGCAGTATTTT. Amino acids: CASSLKVTDTQYF.